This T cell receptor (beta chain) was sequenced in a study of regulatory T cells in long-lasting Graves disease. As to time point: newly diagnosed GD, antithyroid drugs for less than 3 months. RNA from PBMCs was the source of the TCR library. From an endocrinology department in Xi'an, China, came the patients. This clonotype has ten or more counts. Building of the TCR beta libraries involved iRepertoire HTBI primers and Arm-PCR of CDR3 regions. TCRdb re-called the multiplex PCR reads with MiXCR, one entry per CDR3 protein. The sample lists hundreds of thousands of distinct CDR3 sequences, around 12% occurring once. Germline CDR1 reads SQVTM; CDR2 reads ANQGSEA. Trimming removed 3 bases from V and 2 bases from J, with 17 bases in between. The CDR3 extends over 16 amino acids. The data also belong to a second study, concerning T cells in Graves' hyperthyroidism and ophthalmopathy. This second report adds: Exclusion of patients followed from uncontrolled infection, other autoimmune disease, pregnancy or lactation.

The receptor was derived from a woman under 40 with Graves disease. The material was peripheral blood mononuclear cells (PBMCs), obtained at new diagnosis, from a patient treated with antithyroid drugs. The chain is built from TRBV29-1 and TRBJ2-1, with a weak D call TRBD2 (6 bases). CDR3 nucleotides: TGCAGCGTTGATGGGACTGCCCTCGGGGCCTACAATGAGCAGTTCTTC. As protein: CSVDGTALGAYNEQFF.